The 12 T cell receptor beta chains presented below share a single source sample, sequenced in a study of OX40 agonist ivuxolimab in advanced cancers. Assay: immunoSEQ multiplex PCR; the TCRdb copy retains only in-frame clones and omits some. In the table there are approximately 69,000 clones, 80% to 85% of which are singletons. Specimen: CD4+ or CD8+ T cells sorted from blood, collected in a trial of the OX40 agonist ivuxolimab. Receptor source: an adult with an advanced solid tumor such as melanoma, head and neck, liver or kidney cancer.

The chain carries TRBV4-2 and TRBJ1-2; D gene ambiguous. The V gene lost 6 bases and the J gene lost 8 bases, with 13 bases spanning the gap. The germline CDR1 and CDR2 sequences are LGHNA and YNFKEQ. The CDR3 sequence is 12 residues long. The CDR3 DNA sequence: TGTGCCAGCAGGGAGGGTGGTTGGGGCTACACCTTC. This translates into CASREGGWGYTF.

This clone was seen once. This chain links TRBV2 with TRBJ2-7, with 8 positions matching TRBD1. CDR1 is SNHLY, CDR2 FYNNEI, per germline. V was pared by 4 bases and J by 0 bases, with 14 bases of the junction left unmatched. The CDR3 loop spans 18 amino acids. CDR3 in amino acids: CASSVVTGASGPSYEQYF. DNA of the CDR3: TGTGCCAGCAGTGTCGTGACAGGGGCCTCAGGGCCCTCCTACGAGCAGTACTTC.

The genes are TRBV5-1 and TRBJ2-1, with no clear D. The germline V gene has CDR1 SGHRS and CDR2 YFSETQ. V was shortened by 2 bases and J by 0 bases, with 9 bases between the two germline ends. The CDR3 extends over 15 amino acids. The CDR3 region has the DNA TGCGCCAGCAGCTTCGACTGGAGCTCCTACAATGAGCAGTTCTTC. Translating gives CASSFDWSSYNEQFF. The whole variable domain, remainder taken from reference TRBV5-1 and TRBJ2-1, is KAGVTQTPRYLIKTRGQQVTLSCSPISGHRSVSWYQQTPGQGLQFLFEYFSETQRNKGNFPGRFSGRQFSNSRSEMNVSTLELGDSALYLCASSFDWSSYNEQFFGPGTRLTVL.

The chain links TRBV6-6 to TRBJ1-5; TRBD1 agrees at 7 bases. Germline CDR1 MNHNY, CDR2 SVGAGI (reference sequence). The length of the CDR3 is 15 residues. The junction had 14 bases not matched to a gene; V was cut back by 10 bases and J by 5 bases. The CDR3 sequence is CATRPKRDRDQPQHF. The CDR3 DNA follows: TGTGCCACAAGACCCAAACGAGACAGGGATCAGCCCCAGCATTTT.

The chain joins TRBV5-6 to TRBJ2-5, with 8 positions matching TRBD2. J gave up 5 bases and V 0 bases, and 6 bases lay outside the gene matches. The CDR3 spans 15 residues. The germline gives CDR1 SGHDT, CDR2 YYEEEE. The CDR3 sequence is CASSLALAGSETQYF. The CDR3 coding sequence is TGTGCCAGCAGCTTGGCCCTAGCGGGTTCGGAGACCCAGTACTTC.

The chain joins TRBV27 to TRBJ2-7; 9 bases are shared with TRBD1. Losses at the gene ends were 8 bases for V and 1 base for J; bases not matched to a gene: 3. The CDR3 length is 13 residues. The germline CDR1 and CDR2 sequences are MNHEY and SMNVEV (reference sequence). The CDR3 region is CASSGTGSYEQYF. In DNA form, the CDR3 reads TGTGCCAGCTCCGGGACAGGGTCCTACGAGCAGTACTTC.

Points on this clone: At one boundary the junction diverges from the germline segment, which might be a read error. This rearrangement joins TRBV5-1 to TRBJ2-7; maybe TRBD1 (6 bases). This CDR3 has 14 amino acids. Germline assignment: CDR1 SGHRS and CDR2 YFSETQ. The CDR3 DNA is TGCGCCAGCGGCTTGGCACAGGGTAATGGCGAGCAGTACTTC. Translating gives CASGLAQGNGEQYF.

J is TRBJ2-6 and V is TRBV7-8; the D gene is possibly TRBD2 (5 bases). Trimming removed 4 bases from V and 2 bases from J, with 12 bases in between. Germline V CDR1 and CDR2: SGHVS, FQNEAQ. The CDR3 spans 16 residues. The CDR3 here is CASSSHAEAGANVLTF. CDR3 bases: TGTGCCAGCAGCTCGCACGCGGAGGCTGGGGCCAACGTCCTGACTTTC.

This clone has only one observation. V and J are TRBV7-2 and TRBJ2-7, with TRBD1 as a possible D gene (5 bases). Trimming removed 1 base from V and 3 bases from J, with 13 bases in between. Germline CDR1 reads SGHTA; CDR2 reads FQGNSA. The CDR3 contains 15 residues. DNA for the CDR3: TGTGCCAGCAGCTTAGATCCGGCCAGGGACTACGAGCAGTACTTC. This sequence encodes CASSLDPARDYEQYF.

This chain joins TRBV29-1 and TRBJ2-5; no reliable D call. V lost 7 bases and J 3 bases, leaving 18 bases between the germline ends. The CDR3 length is 14 residues. Germline assignment: CDR1 SQVTM and CDR2 ANQGSEA. CDR3 sequence: CSARIRFNEETQYF. CDR3 sequence (DNA): TGCAGCGCCCGGATCCGTTTCAACGAAGAGACCCAGTACTTC.

J is TRBJ1-1 and V is TRBV19, with D perhaps TRBD1 (5 bases). This CDR3 comprises 16 residues. CDR1 and CDR2 (germline): LNHDA, SQIVND (reference sequence). V lost 5 bases and J 0 bases, leaving 16 bases between the germline ends. The CDR3 nucleotides are TGTGCCAGTAGTCCTCGCTCGACAGCAATGAACACTGAAGCTTTCTTT. Amino acids: CASSPRSTAMNTEAFF.

This clone came up once. V is TRBV7-9 and J is TRBJ1-5; TRBD1 matches 7 bases. The CDR3 totals 15 residues. V shed 5 bases and J 2 bases; nucleotides not matched to a gene: 6. Germline V gene lookup returns CDR1 SEHNR and CDR2 FQNEAQ (reference sequence). The CDR3 region has the DNA TGTGCCAGCAGCCGTTCCGGGACAGGCAATCAGCCCCAGCATTTT. It yields the protein CASSRSGTGNQPQHF.